A single sample is the source of the 17 T cell receptor beta chains below, sequenced in a study of T cell responses to AZD1222 COVID-19 vaccine. Using immunoSEQ multiplex PCR, the repertoire was profiled, and TCRdb retains in-frame clones only, with some absent. The sample shows about 130,000 clones, 87% of them seen only once. This specimen was peripheral blood, taken on day 0 of AZD1222 vaccination. The source is an adult in good health.

This chain links TRBV19 with TRBJ2-2; D ambiguous. V lost 7 bases and J lost 3, with 15 bases in between. The CDR3 sequence is 15 residues long. Germline V gene data show CDR1 as LNHDA and CDR2 as SQIVND (reference sequence). The CDR3 reads CASTRTVFDTGELFF. CDR3 DNA sequence: TGTGCCAGTACGAGGACCGTTTTCGACACCGGGGAGCTGTTTTTT.

The chain combines TRBV4-2 with TRBJ2-3, with 14 bases aligning to TRBD2. Germline assignment: CDR1 LGHNA and CDR2 YNFKEQ. The CDR3 sequence is 18 residues long. Trimming at V came to 1 base and at J to 0 bases, leaving 3 bases not matched to a gene. CDR3: CASSQVGLAGGSTDTQYF. The CDR3 nucleotides are TGTGCCAGCAGCCAAGTCGGACTAGCGGGGGGTAGCACAGATACGCAGTATTTT.

The chain links TRBV19 to TRBJ1-1, with 7 bases fitting TRBD1. This CDR3 comprises 16 residues. Germline lookup yields CDR1 LNHDA and CDR2 SQIVND (reference sequence). With 0 bases clipped from V and 0 bases from J, the junction kept 4 bases outside the gene matches. The CDR3 DNA reads TGTGCCAGTAGTATAGACGGGACAGCCATGAACACTGAAGCTTTCTTT. Protein product: CASSIDGTAMNTEAFF. Using reference TRBV19 and TRBJ1-1 for the parts outside the CDR3, the full variable domain is DGGITQSPKYLFRKEGQNVTLSCEQNLNHDAMYWYRQDPGQGLRLIYYSQIVNDFQKGDIAEGYSVSREKKESFPLTVTSAQKNPTAFYLCASSIDGTAMNTEAFFGQGTRLTVV.

V usage is TRBV2 and J usage is TRBJ1-5, with D possibly matching TRBD1 (6 bases). The CDR3 contains 13 residues. CDR1 and CDR2 from the germline V gene are SNHLY and FYNNEI. Deletions cut 11 bases from V and 3 bases from J, with 14 bases between. The CDR3 DNA reads as TGTGCCGGGGGGCTCGATATCAATCAGCCCCAGCATTTT. Amino acids: CAGGLDINQPQHF.

The chain joins TRBV6-2 or TRBV6-3 to TRBJ1-2; 8 bases line up with TRBD1. Germline V CDR1 and CDR2: MNHEY, SVGEGT. The CDR3 length is 14 residues. V dropped 4 bases and J dropped 2; count of bases not matched to a gene: 3. The CDR3 nucleotides are TGTGCCAGCAGTTTTCGACAGGGGAACTATGGCTACACCTTC. Amino acid sequence: CASSFRQGNYGYTF.

A single count supports this clone. V and J are TRBV6-6 and TRBJ2-2; D ambiguous. The V and J ends lost 3 bases and 4 bases respectively, with 9 bases between them. The CDR3 is 14 amino acids. Looked up from germline, CDR1 is MNHNY and CDR2 is SVGAGI (reference sequence). The CDR3 bases are TGTGCCAGCAGTTATCACAGCCTCACCGGGGAGCTGTTTTTT. This translates into CASSYHSLTGELFF.

V and J are TRBV24-1 and TRBJ1-6; D is unresolved. The V gene's germline CDR1 is KGHDR and CDR2 SFDVKD. Trimming cost V 3 bases and J 7 bases, with 3 bases left between them. The CDR3 runs to 12 residues. The CDR3 region has the DNA TGTGCCACCAGTGATGCGAATTCACCCCTCCACTTT. It is translated as CATSDANSPLHF.

V usage is TRBV5-1 and J usage is TRBJ1-5, with a weak D call TRBD1 (5 bases). Germline V gives CDR1 SGHRS, CDR2 YFSETQ. V lost 0 bases, J lost 4 bases, and 11 bases lay in between. The CDR3 totals 15 residues. In DNA form, the CDR3 reads TGCGCCAGCAGCTTGGGCGGGACGGGTAATCAGCCCCAGCATTTT. This encodes CASSLGGTGNQPQHF.

The gene calls are TRBV7-9 and TRBJ1-2; TRBD1 matches at 8 bases. CDR3 length equals 14 residues. Germline CDR1 SEHNR, CDR2 FQNEAQ (reference sequence). The V and J ends lost 5 bases and 3 bases, in that order; junction bases with no gene match: 5. CDR3 amino acids: CASSEKGQDYGYTF. Here the CDR3 DNA reads TGTGCCAGCAGCGAAAAGGGACAGGACTATGGCTACACCTTC. Full variable domain (remainder filled in from reference TRBV7-9 and TRBJ1-2): DTGVSQNPRHKITKRGQNVTFRCDPISEHNRLYWYRQTLGQGPEFLTYFQNEAQLEKSRLLSDRFSAERPKGSFSTLEIQRTEQGDSAMYLCASSEKGQDYGYTFGSGTRLTVV.

This chain links TRBV5-4 with TRBJ1-4; TRBD1 matches 8 bases. The germline V gene encodes CDR1 SGHNT and CDR2 YYREEE (reference sequence). The J segment lost 0 bases and the V segment lost 4 bases, leaving 5 bases of the junction unmatched. This CDR3 is 16 amino acids long. CDR3 sequence: CASSTGQGTTNEKLFF. CDR3 sequence (DNA): TGTGCCAGCAGCACCGGACAGGGAACAACTAATGAAAAACTGTTTTTT.

The V gene is TRBV9, the J gene TRBJ1-1; D perhaps matches TRBD1 (6 bases). Germline assignment: CDR1 SGDLS and CDR2 YYNGEE. Trimming left V 3 bases short and J 5 bases short, with 20 bases between. This CDR3 region has 16 residues. The CDR3 spells CASSEGATRGWTEAFF. CDR3 nucleotides: TGTGCCAGCAGCGAGGGAGCGACCAGGGGTTGGACTGAAGCTTTCTTT.

The chain combines TRBV6-5 with TRBJ2-1, with 7 bases matching TRBD1. Per the germline V gene, CDR1 is MNHEY and CDR2 is SVGAGI. J lost 0 bases, V lost 7 bases, and 3 bases had no gene match. The CDR3 spans 14 residues. The CDR3 sequence: CASKGAGSYNEQFF. The CDR3 bases are TGTGCCAGCAAGGGGGCTGGCTCCTACAATGAGCAGTTCTTC.

This chain links TRBV24-1 with TRBJ2-3; 15 bases agree with TRBD2. Germline V CDR1 and CDR2: KGHDR, SFDVKD. V shed 3 bases, J shed 0 bases, and the junction held 9 bases outside the gene matches. The CDR3 is 20 amino acids. CDR3 in DNA: TGTGCCACCAGTGATCCTGGACTAGCGGGGGGGCTCTTTAGCACAGATACGCAGTATTTT. Residues: CATSDPGLAGGLFSTDTQYF.

In this sample, this clone turned up a few times. The rearrangement uses TRBV6-5 and TRBJ1-3, with D possibly TRBD1 on 5 matching bases. Trimming removed 8 bases at V and 4 bases at J, with 15 bases between. Germline V gene data show CDR1 as MNHEY and CDR2 as SVGAGI. CDR3 size: 14 residues. The CDR3 protein is CASGAGTPGNTIYF. The CDR3 nucleotides are TGTGCCAGCGGGGCCGGGACCCCCGGAAACACCATATATTTT.

To note about this clone: Mismatch with germline at one junction end may stem from a read error. The chain carries TRBV19 and TRBJ1-1; 8 positions match TRBD1. The CDR3 has 14 residues. The germline CDR1 and CDR2 sequences are LNHDA and SQIVND (reference sequence). CDR3 DNA sequence: TGTGCCAGTAGTCTAGACAGGGGTTGGACTGAAGCTTTCTTT. Its translation is CASSLDRGWTEAFF.

The chain employs TRBV2 and TRBJ1-5; D is possibly TRBD1 (5 bases). The ends were cut back, 4 bases at V and 6 bases at J, with 13 bases in the middle. Germline CDR1 reads SNHLY; CDR2 reads FYNNEI. This CDR3 is built from 14 residues. CDR3 protein: CASSAGAWGQPQHF. The CDR3 DNA reads as TGTGCCAGCAGTGCCGGGGCGTGGGGTCAGCCCCAGCATTTT.

The chain uses TRBV5-1 and TRBJ2-2; 11 positions match TRBD2. With 4 bases clipped from V and 4 bases from J, the junction kept 9 bases outside the gene matches. CDR3 length: 17 amino acids. Germline lookup yields CDR1 SGHRS and CDR2 YFSETQ. The CDR3 DNA reads as TGCGCCAGCAGCCTCTCAACGGGGACTAGCGGCACCGGGGAGCTGTTTTTT. It specifies CASSLSTGTSGTGELFF.